This entry lists 23 T cell receptor beta chains sequenced from one sample in a study of patients and donors after allogeneic stem cell transplantation. Each CDR3 protein gets one entry after TCRdb re-called the RT-PCR reads with MiXCR. The sample has about 960,000 distinct CDR3 sequences; 15% to 20% are singletons. Sequencing was carried out using blood, either unsorted or a sorted T cell fraction (not recorded which). The receptors were sampled from a human donor who was either an allogeneic HSCT recipient or a stem cell or donor lymphocyte infusion donor (not recorded which). It is not recorded whose cells these are; they may come from a transplant donor.

This clonotype was seen ten or more times. The rearrangement links TRBV5-1 to TRBJ2-1; TRBD2 might be the D (6 bases). Trimming removed 3 bases from V and 5 bases from J, with 9 bases in between. This CDR3 spans 13 amino acids. Germline-derived CDR1 and CDR2 are SGHRS and YFSETQ. The CDR3 DNA reads TGCGCCAGCAGCTCCCGGGGGAACAATGAGCAGTTCTTC. This encodes CASSSRGNNEQFF.

This chain links TRBV5-4 with TRBJ2-5, with D possibly being TRBD1 (5 bases). V lost 4 bases, J lost 4 bases, and 11 bases lay in between. Germline loops: CDR1 SGHNT, CDR2 YYREEE (reference sequence). The CDR3 is 13 residues long. The chain's CDR3 is CASSIGAAETQYF. CDR3 sequence (DNA): TGTGCCAGCAGCATAGGGGCGGCAGAGACCCAGTACTTC.

V is TRBV9 and J is TRBJ2-7; 7 bases align to TRBD2. The CDR3 totals 14 residues. J was trimmed by 3 bases and V by 6 bases; bases with no gene match: 9. Looked up from germline, CDR1 is SGDLS and CDR2 is YYNGEE. CDR3 sequence: CASNPVGGNYEQYF. Here the CDR3 DNA reads TGTGCCAGCAACCCGGTGGGGGGGAACTACGAGCAGTACTTC. The variable domain in full, completed from reference TRBV9 and TRBJ2-7, reads DSGVTQTPKHLITATGQRVTLRCSPRSGDLSVYWYQQSLDQGLQFLIQYYNGEERAKGNILERFSAQQFPDLHSELNLSSLELGDSALYFCASNPVGGNYEQYFGPGTRLTVT.

This clonotype was seen a handful of times. The chain couples TRBV29-1 to TRBJ1-5; D possibly corresponds to TRBD1 (5 bases). The CDR3 spans 14 residues. The V and J ends lost 0 bases and 9 bases respectively, with 15 bases between them. CDR1 is SQVTM and CDR2 is ANQGSEA in the germline V gene. This CDR3 is CSVEELAGLRPQHF. CDR3 nucleotides: TGCAGCGTTGAAGAGTTGGCGGGGCTACGGCCCCAGCATTTT.

This clonotype was detected ten times or more. The J gene is TRBJ2-2, the V gene TRBV12-3 or TRBV12-4; D is perhaps TRBD1 (6 bases). Trimming left V 6 bases short and J 7 bases short, with 12 bases between. This CDR3 region has 13 residues. The CDR3 sequence is CASRTGTSGELFF. Here the CDR3 DNA reads TGTGCCAGCAGGACAGGTACCAGCGGGGAGCTGTTTTTT.

The genes are TRBV24-1 and TRBJ2-5; TRBD1 aligns across 9 bases. The junction had 7 bases not matched to a gene; V was cut back by 4 bases and J by 5 bases. CDR1 KGHDR and CDR2 SFDVKD come from the germline V gene. This CDR3 comprises 15 residues. The CDR3 here is CATSDPGQGVETQYF. The DNA for the CDR3 is TGTGCCACCAGTGACCCGGGACAGGGAGTGGAGACCCAGTACTTC.

This clonotype was seen a few times. V is TRBV6-2 or TRBV6-3 and J is TRBJ2-1; tentative D call: TRBD1 (5 bases). Germline loops: CDR1 MNHEY, CDR2 SVGEGT. V was clipped by 0 bases and J by 1 base, with 7 bases between them. This CDR3 is 15 amino acids long. The chain's CDR3 is CASSYSDTSYNEQFF. The CDR3 DNA reads TGTGCCAGCAGTTACTCGGACACGTCCTACAATGAGCAGTTCTTC.

This clonotype has at least ten counts. This chain connects TRBV12-3 or TRBV12-4 to TRBJ2-1; 8 bases line up with TRBD2. V gave up 3 bases and J gave up 4 bases; unmatched junction bases: 2. The CDR3 totals 14 residues. The CDR3 DNA is TGTGCCAGCAGTTTGGGACTAGAGTACAATGAGCAGTTCTTC. Its translation is CASSLGLEYNEQFF.

The chain recombines TRBV4-2 with TRBJ2-7; 7 bases match TRBD2. V lost 0 bases and J lost 0; bases outside the gene matches: 8. The V gene's germline CDR1 is LGHNA and CDR2 YNFKEQ. CDR3 length: 17 residues. The CDR3 region has the DNA TGTGCCAGCAGCCAAGATGGAGGCGGGGGAGGCTCCTACGAGCAGTACTTC. Residues: CASSQDGGGGGSYEQYF.

The chain has TRBV15 and TRBJ2-5; 9 nucleotides match TRBD2. The CDR3 extends over 15 amino acids. V lost 1 base, J lost 2 bases, and 2 bases stayed unmatched. Germline assignment: CDR1 LNHNV and CDR2 YYDKDF (reference sequence). This chain's CDR3 is CATSRVSGSQETQYF. CDR3 DNA sequence: TGTGCCACCAGCAGAGTTAGCGGGAGTCAAGAGACCCAGTACTTC.

This clonotype has only a few counts. The chain links TRBV20-1 to TRBJ1-2; 10 nucleotides agree with TRBD1. The CDR3 covers 17 residues. CDR1 is DFQATT and CDR2 is SNEGSKA in the germline V gene (reference sequence). J gave up 7 bases and V 0 bases, and 14 bases lay outside the gene matches. CDR3 residues: CSARDYIGGQGLVGYTF. The CDR3 nucleotides are TGCAGTGCTAGAGATTATATAGGGGGACAGGGGCTAGTTGGCTACACCTTC.

The chain couples TRBV19 to TRBJ1-2; D not certain. Trimming removed 8 bases at V and 4 bases at J, with 5 bases between. The germline V gene has CDR1 LNHDA and CDR2 SQIVND (reference sequence). The CDR3 loop spans 10 amino acids. CDR3 bases: TGTGCCAGTGCGAGCTATGGCTACACCTTC. Translated: CASASYGYTF.

This chain uses TRBV9 with TRBJ2-1; 11 nucleotides align to TRBD2. The V segment lost 0 bases and the J segment 1 base; nucleotides outside the gene matches: 3. CDR3 length: 17 amino acids. Germline V gene lookup returns CDR1 SGDLS and CDR2 YYNGEE. CDR3 nucleotide sequence: TGTGCCAGCAGCGTAGGTAGCGGGAGGGGGTCCTACAATGAGCAGTTCTTC. It is translated as CASSVGSGRGSYNEQFF.

The chain uses TRBV15 and TRBJ1-1, with TRBD1 matching 7 bases. The germline gives CDR1 LNHNV, CDR2 YYDKDF (reference sequence). This CDR3 has 14 amino acids. V shed 5 bases, J shed 2 bases, and the junction held 5 bases outside the gene matches. The DNA of the CDR3 is TGTGCCACCAGCCGCGGGACAGCAAACACTGAAGCTTTCTTT. Translated: CATSRGTANTEAFF.

On this clonotype: An end of the junction does not agree with germline; a read error may underlie this. The V gene is TRBV2, the J gene TRBJ1-5, with a possible D match to TRBD1 (6 bases). This CDR3 comprises 15 residues. Looked up from germline, CDR1 is SNHLY and CDR2 is FYNNEI. The chain's CDR3 is CAGSERRQGFQPQHF. The CDR3, as DNA: TGTGCCGGCAGTGAAAGGAGGCAGGGGTTTCAGCCCCAGCATTTT.

The chain combines TRBV29-1 with TRBJ1-2; D call uncertain. CDR1 is SQVTM and CDR2 is ANQGSEA in the germline V gene. This CDR3 spans 11 amino acids. Trimming took 6 bases from V and 8 from J, leaving 13 bases between them. CDR3 coding DNA: TGCAGCGTAGTTCACCGGCGGGGCTACACCTTC. Protein sequence: CSVVHRRGYTF.

V is TRBV12-3 or TRBV12-4 and J is TRBJ1-2; unclear D gene. This CDR3 has 15 residues. With 1 base removed from V and 0 bases from J, the gap between germline ends came to 9 bases. The CDR3 sequence is CASSLGPNPNYGYTF. In DNA, the CDR3 is TGTGCCAGCAGTTTAGGACCCAACCCTAACTATGGCTACACCTTC.

The rearrangement uses TRBV20-1 and TRBJ2-5; 9 nucleotides align to TRBD2. Germline CDR1 and CDR2: DFQATT and SNEGSKA (reference sequence). This CDR3 contains 15 residues. Trimming took 0 bases from V and 4 from J; bases not matched to a gene: 6. The CDR3 DNA sequence: TGCAGTGCTAGAGATCGGAGCGGGAGGCGAGAGACCCAGTACTTC. It specifies CSARDRSGRRETQYF.

The V call is TRBV20-1, the J call TRBJ2-1; no firm D call. The CDR3 covers 15 residues. V gave up 3 bases and J gave up 2 bases, with 14 bases separating them. Germline-derived CDR1 and CDR2 are DFQATT and SNEGSKA (reference sequence). The CDR3, as DNA: TGCAGTGCTAGTTTGGGCGGTAGCCCCTACAATGAGCAGTTCTTC. This sequence encodes CSASLGGSPYNEQFF.

The CDR3 sequence is CASRVARGKNTEAFF. The CDR3 DNA sequence: TGTGCCAGCAGGGTAGCGAGAGGGAAGAACACTGAAGCTTTCTTT. The gene calls are TRBV6-2 or TRBV6-3 and TRBJ1-1; D is uncertain. Trimming left V 6 bases short and J 1 base short, with 15 bases between. The CDR3 totals 15 residues. CDR1 and CDR2 (germline): MNHEY, SVGEGT.

The chain links TRBV4-2 to TRBJ2-6, with D possibly TRBD1 on 5 matching bases. The CDR3 runs 19 residues. V was pared by 1 base and J by 0 bases, with 16 bases between. Germline-derived CDR1 and CDR2 are LGHNA and YNFKEQ. The CDR3, as DNA: TGTGCCAGCAGCCAAGGATCCTGGACAATTTCCTCTGGGGCCAACGTCCTGACTTTC. It specifies CASSQGSWTISSGANVLTF.

Only a few counts were recorded for this clonotype. The chain uses TRBV6-5 and TRBJ2-2; 10 bases fit TRBD2. The CDR3 contains 18 residues. V was clipped by 0 bases and J by 2 bases; unmatched bases: 6. Germline CDR1 reads MNHEY; CDR2 reads SVGAGI. As DNA, the CDR3 is TGTGCCAGCAGTTACTCGTCTAGCGGGGGCCTTAACACCGGGGAGCTGTTTTTT. This sequence encodes CASSYSSSGGLNTGELFF.

This CDR3 reads CASSLAGSSGPGYEQYF. The CDR3 DNA is TGTGCCAGCAGCTTGGCGGGTAGTAGCGGCCCTGGCTACGAGCAGTACTTC. The rearrangement links TRBV5-4 to TRBJ2-7; TRBD2 might be the D (6 bases). Germline V gene data show CDR1 as SGHNT and CDR2 as YYREEE (reference sequence). This CDR3 has 17 amino acids. Trimming stripped 0 bases from V and 3 bases from J, with 19 bases between.